This T cell receptor (beta chain) appears in the sequencing data of a study of early T cells in non-severe SARS-CoV-2 infection (dated by TCRdb to the early 2020s). Regarding the complete study: Bulk RNA from unsorted whole blood was used for TCR sequencing, so alpha and beta chains could not be paired. Overall study outcomes, separate from this receptor: VDJdb matching was skewed toward anti-spike CD8 responses and likely underestimated virus-specific expansions by missing private and CD4 specificities.

Looking up the germline V gene yields CDR1 SGHVS and CDR2 FNYEAQ. The CDR3 has 15 amino acids, counting the end cysteine and phenylalanine. Left in the record is the CDR3 DNA by itself, 45 bases read in frame from the first base. V is reduced by 4 bases and J by 2 bases, leaving a spacing of 12 bases between them. Library construction relied on 5' RACE. TCRdb lists the instrument as NextSeq 500. In the TCR library protocol, unique molecular identifiers were attached to individual cDNA molecules to correct for PCR bias and sequencing error. TCR alpha and beta chains were both sequenced, and the abundances of alpha and beta sequences in each sample were closely correlated with each other. On the study's bioinformatics: Decombinator V4 was used to annotate the V gene, J gene and CDR3 of the TCR sequences. Expanded TCRs were defined as changing significantly between any two time points under a Poisson model with p below 0.0001. Abundances of TCRs were expressed as counts per million after normalisation to the total number of TCRs sequenced in each sample. TRAV1-2 paired with TRAJ12, TRAJ20 or TRAJ33 defined MAIT TCRs, while TRAV10 paired with TRAJ18 defined iNKT TCRs. VDJdb, accessed 1 November 2021, was searched for CMV, EBV and SARS-CoV-2 annotated TCRs, with TCRs annotated for multiple antigens excluded. TCRdb reworked the public reads: Q25 trimming with fastp, MiXCR clone assembly, productive beta chains retained. Each record represents a unique CDR3 protein, reported with the most common genes and DNA among its rows. What appears here as the V and J calls and clone size reflects TCRdb's work, not the paper's. The sample yields 25,000 to 30,000 distinct CDR3 sequences; about 5.1% were counted once. Jointly, the top ten make up over 2.5% of the sample.

A case-control design nested within a healthcare worker cohort in London, UK, was used, with weekly nasopharyngeal swab PCR tests and blood sampling performed. Between 23 and 31 March 2020, the week of the UK lockdown, healthcare workers were enrolled and then followed up weekly for as long as 16 weeks. This clonotype was seen at least ten times. No cognate antigen has been identified for it. Base quality data are lacking; no much larger clone is found one base away. The receptor was derived from an adult who was a healthcare worker with PCR-confirmed SARS-CoV-2 infection or an uninfected control (not recorded which). This receptor chain uses TRBV7-6 and TRBJ2-1; TRBD1 is a possible D gene, resting on 6 matching bases. The sample taken for sequencing was whole blood. In nucleotide form, the sequence is TGTGCCAGCAGCTCCGACAGGAATGCCTACAATGAGCAGTTCTTC. Translated, it gives CASSSDRNAYNEQFF.